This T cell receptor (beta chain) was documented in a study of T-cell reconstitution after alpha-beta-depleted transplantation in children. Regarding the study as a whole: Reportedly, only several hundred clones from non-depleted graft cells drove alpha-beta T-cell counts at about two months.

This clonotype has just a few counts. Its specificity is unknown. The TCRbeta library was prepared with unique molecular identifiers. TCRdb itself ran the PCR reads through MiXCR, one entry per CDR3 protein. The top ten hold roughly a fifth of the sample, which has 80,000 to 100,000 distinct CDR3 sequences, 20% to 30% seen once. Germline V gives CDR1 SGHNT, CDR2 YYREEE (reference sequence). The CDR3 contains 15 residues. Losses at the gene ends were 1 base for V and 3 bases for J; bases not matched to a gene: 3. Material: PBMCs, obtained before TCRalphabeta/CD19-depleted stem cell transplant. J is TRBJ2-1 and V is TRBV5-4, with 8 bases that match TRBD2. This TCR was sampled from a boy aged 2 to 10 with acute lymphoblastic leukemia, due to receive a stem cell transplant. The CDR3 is CASSLSGGDYNEQFF. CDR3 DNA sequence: TGTGCCAGCAGCTTGTCGGGGGGGGACTACAATGAGCAGTTCTTC.